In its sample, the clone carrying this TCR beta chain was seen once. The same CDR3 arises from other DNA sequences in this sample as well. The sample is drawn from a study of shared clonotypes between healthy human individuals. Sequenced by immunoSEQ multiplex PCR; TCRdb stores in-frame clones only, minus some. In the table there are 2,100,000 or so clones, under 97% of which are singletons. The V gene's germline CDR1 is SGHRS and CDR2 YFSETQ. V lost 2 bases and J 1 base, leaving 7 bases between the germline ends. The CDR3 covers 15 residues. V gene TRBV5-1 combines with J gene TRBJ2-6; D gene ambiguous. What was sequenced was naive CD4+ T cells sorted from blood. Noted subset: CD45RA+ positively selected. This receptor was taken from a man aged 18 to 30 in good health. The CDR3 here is CASSLGGSGANVLTF. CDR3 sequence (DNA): TGCGCCAGCAGCTTAGGTGGTTCTGGGGCCAACGTCCTGACTTTC.